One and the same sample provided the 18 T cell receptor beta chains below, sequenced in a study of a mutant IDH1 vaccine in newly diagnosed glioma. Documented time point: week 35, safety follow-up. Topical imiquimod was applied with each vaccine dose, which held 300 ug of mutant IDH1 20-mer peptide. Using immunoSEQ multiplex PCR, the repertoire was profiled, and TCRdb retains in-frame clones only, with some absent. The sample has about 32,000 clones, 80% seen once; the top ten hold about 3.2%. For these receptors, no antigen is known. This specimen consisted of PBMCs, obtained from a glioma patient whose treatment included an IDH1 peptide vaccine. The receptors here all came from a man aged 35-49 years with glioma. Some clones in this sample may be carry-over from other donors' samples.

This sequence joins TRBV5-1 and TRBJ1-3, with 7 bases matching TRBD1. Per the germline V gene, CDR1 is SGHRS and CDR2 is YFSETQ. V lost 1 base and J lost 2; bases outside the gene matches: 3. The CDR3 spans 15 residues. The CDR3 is CASSLSQGAGNTIYF. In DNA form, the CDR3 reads TGCGCCAGCAGCTTGAGCCAGGGGGCTGGAAACACCATATATTTT. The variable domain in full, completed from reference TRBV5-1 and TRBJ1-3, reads KAGVTQTPRYLIKTRGQQVTLSCSPISGHRSVSWYQQTPGQGLQFLFEYFSETQRNKGNFPGRFSGRQFSNSRSEMNVSTLELGDSALYLCASSLSQGAGNTIYFGEGSWLTVV.

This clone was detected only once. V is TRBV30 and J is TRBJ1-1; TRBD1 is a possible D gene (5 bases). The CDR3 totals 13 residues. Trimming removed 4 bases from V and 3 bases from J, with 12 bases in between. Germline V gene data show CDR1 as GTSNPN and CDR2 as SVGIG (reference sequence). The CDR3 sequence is CAWIPQGHTEAFF. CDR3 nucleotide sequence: TGTGCCTGGATCCCGCAGGGTCACACTGAAGCTTTCTTT.

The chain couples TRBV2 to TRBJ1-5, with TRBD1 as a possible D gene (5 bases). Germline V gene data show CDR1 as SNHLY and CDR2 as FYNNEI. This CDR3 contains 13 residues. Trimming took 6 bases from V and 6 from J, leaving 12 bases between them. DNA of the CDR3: TGTGCCAGCAGCCCCAGTGGGGGTCAGCCCCAGCATTTT. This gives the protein CASSPSGGQPQHF.

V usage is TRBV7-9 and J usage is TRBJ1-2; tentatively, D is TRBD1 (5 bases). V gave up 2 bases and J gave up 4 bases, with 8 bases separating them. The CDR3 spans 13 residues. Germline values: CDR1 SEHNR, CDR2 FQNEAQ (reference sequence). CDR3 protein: CASSLRDGYGYTF. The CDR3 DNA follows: TGTGCCAGCAGCTTAAGGGACGGCTATGGCTACACCTTC.

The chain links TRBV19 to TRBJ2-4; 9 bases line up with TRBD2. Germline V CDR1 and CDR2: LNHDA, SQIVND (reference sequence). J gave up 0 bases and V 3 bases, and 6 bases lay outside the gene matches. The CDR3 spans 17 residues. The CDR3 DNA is TGTGCCAGTAGTATTGTACTAGCGGGTCCAGCCAAAAACATTCAGTACTTC. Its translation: CASSIVLAGPAKNIQYF.

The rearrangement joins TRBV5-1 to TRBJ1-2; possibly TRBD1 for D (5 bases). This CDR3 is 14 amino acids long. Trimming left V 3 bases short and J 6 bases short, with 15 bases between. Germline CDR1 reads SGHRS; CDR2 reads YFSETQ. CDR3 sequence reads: CASSSQGSKDGYTF. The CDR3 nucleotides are TGCGCCAGCAGCTCCCAGGGAAGTAAGGATGGCTACACCTTC.

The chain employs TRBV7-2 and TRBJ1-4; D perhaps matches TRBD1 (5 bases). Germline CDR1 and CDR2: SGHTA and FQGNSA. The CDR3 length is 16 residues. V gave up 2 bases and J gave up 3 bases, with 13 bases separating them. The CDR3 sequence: CASSLSYTGANEKLFF. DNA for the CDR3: TGTGCCAGCAGCTTAAGTTATACGGGGGCTAATGAAAAACTGTTTTTT.

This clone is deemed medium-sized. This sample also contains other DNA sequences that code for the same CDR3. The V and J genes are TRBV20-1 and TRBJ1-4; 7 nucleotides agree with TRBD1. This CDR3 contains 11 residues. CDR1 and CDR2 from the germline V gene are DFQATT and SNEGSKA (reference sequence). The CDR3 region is CSPRGVEKLFF. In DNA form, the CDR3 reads TGCAGCCCCAGGGGGGTTGAAAAACTGTTTTTT.

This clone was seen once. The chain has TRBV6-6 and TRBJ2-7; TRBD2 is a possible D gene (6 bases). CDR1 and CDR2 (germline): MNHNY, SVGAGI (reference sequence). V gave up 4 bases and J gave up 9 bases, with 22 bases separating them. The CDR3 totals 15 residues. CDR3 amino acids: CASSSAGLGGEVQYF. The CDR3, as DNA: TGTGCCAGCAGTTCCGCGGGACTGGGAGGCGAGGTGCAGTACTTC.

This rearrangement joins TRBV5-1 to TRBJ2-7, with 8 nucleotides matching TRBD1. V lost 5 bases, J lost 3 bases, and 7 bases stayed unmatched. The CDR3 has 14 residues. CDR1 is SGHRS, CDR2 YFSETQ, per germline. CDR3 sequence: CASSPGQGIYEQYF. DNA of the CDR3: TGCGCCAGCAGTCCTGGACAGGGAATCTACGAGCAGTACTTC.

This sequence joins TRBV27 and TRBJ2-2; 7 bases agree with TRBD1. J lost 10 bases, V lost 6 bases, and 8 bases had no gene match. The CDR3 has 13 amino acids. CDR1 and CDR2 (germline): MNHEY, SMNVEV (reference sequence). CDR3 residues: CASSPGQDAELFF. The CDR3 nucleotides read TGTGCCAGCAGCCCCGGACAGGACGCGGAGCTGTTTTTT.

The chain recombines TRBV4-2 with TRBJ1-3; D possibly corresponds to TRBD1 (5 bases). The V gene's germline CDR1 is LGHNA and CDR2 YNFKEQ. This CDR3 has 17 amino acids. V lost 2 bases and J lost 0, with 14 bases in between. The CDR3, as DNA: TGTGCCAGCAGCCAATTAAGGGGTATATCCTCTGGAAACACCATATATTTT. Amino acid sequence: CASSQLRGISSGNTIYF.

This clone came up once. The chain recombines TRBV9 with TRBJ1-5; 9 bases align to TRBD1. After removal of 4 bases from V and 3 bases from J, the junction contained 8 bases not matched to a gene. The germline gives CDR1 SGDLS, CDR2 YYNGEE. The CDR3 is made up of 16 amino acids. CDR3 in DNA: TGTGCCAGCAGCCCCTCCGGGACAGGGTTCAATCAGCCCCAGCATTTT. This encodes CASSPSGTGFNQPQHF.

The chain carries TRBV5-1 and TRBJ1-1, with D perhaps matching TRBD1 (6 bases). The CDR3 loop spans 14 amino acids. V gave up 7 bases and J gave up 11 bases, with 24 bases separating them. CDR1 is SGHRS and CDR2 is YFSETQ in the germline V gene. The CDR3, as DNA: TGCGCCAGCCGGAAGCTTGGGGGGGCCGACCCGGCTTTCTTT. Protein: CASRKLGGADPAFF.

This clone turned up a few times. CDR3 protein: CASSFRGLGDQPQHF. Here the CDR3 DNA reads TGTGCCAGCAGTTTCCGGGGGCTAGGGGATCAGCCCCAGCATTTT. V and J are TRBV27 and TRBJ1-5; maybe TRBD1 (6 bases). Trimming cost V 3 bases and J 5 bases, with 14 bases left between them. Germline V gene sequence: CDR1 MNHEY, CDR2 SMNVEV (reference sequence). The CDR3 has 15 amino acids.

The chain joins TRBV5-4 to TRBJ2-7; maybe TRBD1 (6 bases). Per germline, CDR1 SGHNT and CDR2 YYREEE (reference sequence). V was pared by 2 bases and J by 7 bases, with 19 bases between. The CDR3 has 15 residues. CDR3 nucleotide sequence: TGTGCCAGCAGCTTTCCAGGGGATCGGGCGCGAGAGCAGTACTTC. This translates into CASSFPGDRAREQYF. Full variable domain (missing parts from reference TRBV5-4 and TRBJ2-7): ETGVTQSPTHLIKTRGQQVTLRCSSQSGHNTVSWYQQALGQGPQFIFQYYREEENGRGNFPPRFSGLQFPNYSSELNVNALELDDSALYLCASSFPGDRAREQYFGPGTRLTVT.

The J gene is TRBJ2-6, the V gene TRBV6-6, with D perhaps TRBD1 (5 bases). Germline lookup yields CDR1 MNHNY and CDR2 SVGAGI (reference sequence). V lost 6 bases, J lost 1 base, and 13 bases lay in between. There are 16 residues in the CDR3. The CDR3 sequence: CASRRTTGSGANVLTF. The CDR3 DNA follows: TGTGCCAGCAGACGCACTACAGGTTCTGGGGCCAACGTCCTGACTTTC.

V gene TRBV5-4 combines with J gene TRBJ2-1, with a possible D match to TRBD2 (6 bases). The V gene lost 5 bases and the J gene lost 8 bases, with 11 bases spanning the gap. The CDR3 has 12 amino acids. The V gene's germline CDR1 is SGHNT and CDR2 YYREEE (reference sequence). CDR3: CASSFGGYEQFF. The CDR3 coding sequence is TGTGCCAGCAGTTTCGGGGGTTATGAGCAGTTCTTC.